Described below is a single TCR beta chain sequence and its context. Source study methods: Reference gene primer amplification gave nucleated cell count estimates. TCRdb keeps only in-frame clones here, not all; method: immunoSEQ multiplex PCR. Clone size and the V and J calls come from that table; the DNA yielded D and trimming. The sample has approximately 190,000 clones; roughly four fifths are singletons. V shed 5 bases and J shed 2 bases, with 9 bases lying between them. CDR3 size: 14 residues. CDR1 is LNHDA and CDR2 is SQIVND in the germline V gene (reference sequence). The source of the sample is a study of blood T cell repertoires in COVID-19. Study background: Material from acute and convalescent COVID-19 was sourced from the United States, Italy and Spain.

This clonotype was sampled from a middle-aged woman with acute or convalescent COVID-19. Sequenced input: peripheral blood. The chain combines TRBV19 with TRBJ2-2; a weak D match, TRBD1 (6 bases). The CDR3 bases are TGTGCCAGTAGTGACAGGATTAACACCGGGGAGCTGTTTTTT. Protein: CASSDRINTGELFF.